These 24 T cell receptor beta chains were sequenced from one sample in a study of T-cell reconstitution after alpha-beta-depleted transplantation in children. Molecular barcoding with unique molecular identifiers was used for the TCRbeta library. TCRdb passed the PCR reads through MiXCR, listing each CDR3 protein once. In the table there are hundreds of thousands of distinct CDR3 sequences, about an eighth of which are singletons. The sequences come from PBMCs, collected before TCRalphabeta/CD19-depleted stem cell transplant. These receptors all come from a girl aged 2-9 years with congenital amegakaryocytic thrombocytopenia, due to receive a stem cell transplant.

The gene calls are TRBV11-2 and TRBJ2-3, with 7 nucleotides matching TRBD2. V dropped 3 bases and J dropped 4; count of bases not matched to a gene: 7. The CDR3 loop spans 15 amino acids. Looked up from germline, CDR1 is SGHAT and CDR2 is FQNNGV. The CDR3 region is CASSFPSGTADTQYF. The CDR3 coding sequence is TGTGCCAGCAGCTTCCCCAGCGGGACCGCAGATACGCAGTATTTT. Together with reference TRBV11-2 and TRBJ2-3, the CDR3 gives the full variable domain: EAGVAQSPRYKIIEKRQSVAFWCNPISGHATLYWYQQILGQGPKLLIQFQNNGVVDDSQLPKDRFSAERLKGVDSTLKIQPAKLEDSAVYLCASSFPSGTADTQYFGPGTRLTVL.

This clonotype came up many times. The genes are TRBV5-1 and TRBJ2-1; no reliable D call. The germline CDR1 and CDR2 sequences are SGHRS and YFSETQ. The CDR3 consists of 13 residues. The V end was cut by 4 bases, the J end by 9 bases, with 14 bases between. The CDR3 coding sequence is TGCGCCAGCAGCCTAGGTAAGGGCGGTGAGCAGTTCTTC. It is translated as CASSLGKGGEQFF.

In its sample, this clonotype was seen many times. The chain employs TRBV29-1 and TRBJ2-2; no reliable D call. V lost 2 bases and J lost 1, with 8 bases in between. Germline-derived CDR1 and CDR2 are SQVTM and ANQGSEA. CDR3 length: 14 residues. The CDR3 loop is CSVERAKNTGELFF. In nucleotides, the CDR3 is TGCAGCGTTGAAAGGGCCAAGAACACCGGGGAGCTGTTTTTT.

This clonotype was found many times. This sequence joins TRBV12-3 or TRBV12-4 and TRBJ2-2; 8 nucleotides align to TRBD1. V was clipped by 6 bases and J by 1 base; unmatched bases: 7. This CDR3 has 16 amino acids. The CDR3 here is CASSYATGGNTGELFF. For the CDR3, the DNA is TGTGCCAGCAGCTACGCAACAGGGGGGAACACCGGGGAGCTGTTTTTT.

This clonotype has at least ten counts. Here the CDR3 reads CASSPPVPAGIYYGYTF. CDR3 sequence (DNA): TGTGCCAGCAGCCCCCCAGTCCCGGCAGGTATCTACTATGGCTACACCTTC. The chain links TRBV11-2 to TRBJ1-2, with D unclear. Trimming cost V 5 bases and J 3 bases, with 22 bases left between them. The CDR3 runs to 17 residues. The germline CDR1 and CDR2 sequences are SGHAT and FQNNGV.

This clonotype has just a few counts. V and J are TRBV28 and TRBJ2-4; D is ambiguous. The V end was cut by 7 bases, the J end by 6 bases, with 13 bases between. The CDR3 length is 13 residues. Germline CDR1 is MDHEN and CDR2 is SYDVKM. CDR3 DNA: TGTGCCAGCACCCTTGGGTGGGGAAACATTCAGTACTTC. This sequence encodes CASTLGWGNIQYF. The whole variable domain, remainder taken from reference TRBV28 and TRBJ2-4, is DVKVTQSSRYLVKRTGEKVFLECVQDMDHENMFWYRQDPGLGLRLIYFSYDVKMKEKGDIPEGYSVSREKKERFSLILESASTNQTSMYLCASTLGWGNIQYFGAGTRLSVL.

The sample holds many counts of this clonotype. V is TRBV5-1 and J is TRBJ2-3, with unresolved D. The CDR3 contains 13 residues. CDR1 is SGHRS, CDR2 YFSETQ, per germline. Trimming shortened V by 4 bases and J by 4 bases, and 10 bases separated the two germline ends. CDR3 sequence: CASSVQMADTQYF. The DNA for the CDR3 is TGCGCCAGCAGCGTCCAAATGGCAGATACGCAGTATTTT.

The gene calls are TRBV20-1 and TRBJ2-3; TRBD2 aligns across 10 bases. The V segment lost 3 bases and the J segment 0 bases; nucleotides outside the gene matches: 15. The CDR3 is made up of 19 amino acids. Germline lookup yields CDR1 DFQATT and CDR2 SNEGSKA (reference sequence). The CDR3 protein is CSASFLWGTSDSSTDTQYF. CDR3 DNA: TGCAGTGCTAGTTTTTTATGGGGGACTAGCGACTCTAGCACAGATACGCAGTATTTT.

CDR3 in amino acids: CASSSTTREQYF. CDR3 DNA sequence: TGCGCCAGCAGCTCAACCACGCGGGAGCAGTACTTC. The chain couples TRBV5-1 to TRBJ2-7; D ambiguous. This CDR3 is built from 12 residues. Deletions cut 3 bases from V and 7 bases from J, with 11 bases between. Germline assignment: CDR1 SGHRS and CDR2 YFSETQ.

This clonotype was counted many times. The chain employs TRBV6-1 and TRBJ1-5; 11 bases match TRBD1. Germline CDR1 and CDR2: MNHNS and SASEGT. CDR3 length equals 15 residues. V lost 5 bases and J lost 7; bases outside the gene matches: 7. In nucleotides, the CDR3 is TGTGCCAGCAGTCCCCTGGGGACAGGGGGACAGCCCCAGCATTTT. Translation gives CASSPLGTGGQPQHF.

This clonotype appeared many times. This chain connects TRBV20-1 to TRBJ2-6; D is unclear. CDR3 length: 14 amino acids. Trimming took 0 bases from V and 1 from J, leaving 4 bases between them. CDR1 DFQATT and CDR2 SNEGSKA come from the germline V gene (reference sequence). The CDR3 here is CSARDWSGANVLTF. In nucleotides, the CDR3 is TGCAGTGCTAGAGATTGGTCTGGGGCCAACGTCCTGACTTTC.

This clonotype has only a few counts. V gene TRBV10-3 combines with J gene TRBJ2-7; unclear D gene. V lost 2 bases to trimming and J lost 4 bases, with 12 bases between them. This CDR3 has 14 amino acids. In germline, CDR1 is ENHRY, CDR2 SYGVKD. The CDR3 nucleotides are TGTGCCATCAGTGAGCCTTCGTACCGTTACGAGCAGTACTTC. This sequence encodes CAISEPSYRYEQYF.

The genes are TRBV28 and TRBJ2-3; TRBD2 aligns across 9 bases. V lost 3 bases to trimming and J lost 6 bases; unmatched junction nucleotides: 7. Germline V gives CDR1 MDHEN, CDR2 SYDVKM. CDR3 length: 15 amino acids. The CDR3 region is CASSFIAGATDTQYF. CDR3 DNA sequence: TGTGCCAGCAGTTTCATAGCGGGAGCAACGGATACGCAGTATTTT.

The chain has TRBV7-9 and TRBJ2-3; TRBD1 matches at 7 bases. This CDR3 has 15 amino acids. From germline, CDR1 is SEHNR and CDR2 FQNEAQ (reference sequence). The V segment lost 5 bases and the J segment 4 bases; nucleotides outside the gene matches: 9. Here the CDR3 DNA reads TGTGCCAGCAGCGCCTACAGGGGTCACTCAGATACGCAGTATTTT. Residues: CASSAYRGHSDTQYF.

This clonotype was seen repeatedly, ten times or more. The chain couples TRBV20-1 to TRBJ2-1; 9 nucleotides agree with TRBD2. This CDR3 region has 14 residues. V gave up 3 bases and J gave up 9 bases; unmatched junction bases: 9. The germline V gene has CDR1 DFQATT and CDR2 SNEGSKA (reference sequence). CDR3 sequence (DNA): TGCAGTGCTAGGGAGCGGGAGGCCTTTGGTGAGCAGTTCTTC. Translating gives CSAREREAFGEQFF.

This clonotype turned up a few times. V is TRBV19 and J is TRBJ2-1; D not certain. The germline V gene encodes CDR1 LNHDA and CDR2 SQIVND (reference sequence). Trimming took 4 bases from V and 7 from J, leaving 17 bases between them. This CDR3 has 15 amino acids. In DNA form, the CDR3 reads TGTGCCAGTAGTACTTTTTCTTGGCCGGATAATGAGCAGTTCTTC. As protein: CASSTFSWPDNEQFF.

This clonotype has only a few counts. The CDR3 bases are TGTGCCAGTAGTATGGCCTGGGAGCGCAATGAGCAGTTCTTC. Translating gives CASSMAWERNEQFF. The V and J genes are TRBV19 and TRBJ2-1; D is perhaps TRBD2 (5 bases). V was cut by 3 bases and J by 6 bases, with 12 bases left in between. Germline assignment: CDR1 LNHDA and CDR2 SQIVND (reference sequence). The CDR3 loop spans 14 amino acids.

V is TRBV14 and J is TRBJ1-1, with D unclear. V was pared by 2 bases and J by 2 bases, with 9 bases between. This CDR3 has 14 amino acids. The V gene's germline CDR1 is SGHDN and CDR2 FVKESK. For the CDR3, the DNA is TGTGCCAGCAGCCAACCGGGTCGAAACACTGAAGCTTTCTTT. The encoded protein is CASSQPGRNTEAFF.

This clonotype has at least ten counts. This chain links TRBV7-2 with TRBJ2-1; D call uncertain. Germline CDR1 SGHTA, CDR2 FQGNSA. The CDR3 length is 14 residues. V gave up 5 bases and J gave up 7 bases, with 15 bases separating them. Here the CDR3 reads CASSHPSGRNEQFF. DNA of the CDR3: TGTGCCAGCAGCCACCCCTCGGGTCGAAATGAGCAGTTCTTC. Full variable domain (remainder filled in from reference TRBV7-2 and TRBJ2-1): GAGVSQSPSNKVTEKGKDVELRCDPISGHTALYWYRQSLGQGLEFLIYFQGNSAPDKSGLPSDRFSAERTGGSVSTLTIQRTQQEDSAVYLCASSHPSGRNEQFFGPGTRLTVL.

CDR3 protein: CASSLVLGGFETQYF. CDR3 DNA: TGTGCCAGCAGCTTAGTATTGGGGGGTTTTGAGACCCAGTACTTC. The genes are TRBV7-7 and TRBJ2-5; D might be TRBD2 (6 bases). Trimming stripped 1 base from V and 5 bases from J, with 14 bases between. The germline gives CDR1 SSHAT, CDR2 FNYEAQ (reference sequence). This CDR3 contains 15 residues.

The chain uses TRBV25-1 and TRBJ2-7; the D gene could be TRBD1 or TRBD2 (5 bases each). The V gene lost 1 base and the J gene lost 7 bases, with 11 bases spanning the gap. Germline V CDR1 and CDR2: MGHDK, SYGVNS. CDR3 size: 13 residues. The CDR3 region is CASSESGWGEQYF. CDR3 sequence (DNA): TGTGCCAGCAGTGAATCAGGCTGGGGGGAGCAGTACTTC.

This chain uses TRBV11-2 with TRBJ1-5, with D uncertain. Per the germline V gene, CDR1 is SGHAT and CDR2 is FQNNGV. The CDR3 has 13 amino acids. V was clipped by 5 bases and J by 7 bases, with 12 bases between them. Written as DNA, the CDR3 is TGTGCCAGCAGCGGAGCGCCGGGACAGCCCCAGCATTTT. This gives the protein CASSGAPGQPQHF.

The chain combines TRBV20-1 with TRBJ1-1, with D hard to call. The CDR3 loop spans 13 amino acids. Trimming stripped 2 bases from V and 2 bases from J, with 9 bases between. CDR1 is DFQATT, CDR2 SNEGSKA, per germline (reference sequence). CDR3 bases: TGCAGTGCTAGATCGACGGCTAACACTGAAGCTTTCTTT. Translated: CSARSTANTEAFF.

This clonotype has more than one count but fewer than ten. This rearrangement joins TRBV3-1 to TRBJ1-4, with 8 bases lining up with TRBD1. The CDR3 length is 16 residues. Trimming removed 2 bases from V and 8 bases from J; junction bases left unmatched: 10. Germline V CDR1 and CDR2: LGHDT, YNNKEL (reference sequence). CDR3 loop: CASSQSPGGSEEKLFF. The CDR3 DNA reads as TGTGCCAGCAGCCAATCTCCAGGGGGCTCGGAAGAAAAACTGTTTTTT.